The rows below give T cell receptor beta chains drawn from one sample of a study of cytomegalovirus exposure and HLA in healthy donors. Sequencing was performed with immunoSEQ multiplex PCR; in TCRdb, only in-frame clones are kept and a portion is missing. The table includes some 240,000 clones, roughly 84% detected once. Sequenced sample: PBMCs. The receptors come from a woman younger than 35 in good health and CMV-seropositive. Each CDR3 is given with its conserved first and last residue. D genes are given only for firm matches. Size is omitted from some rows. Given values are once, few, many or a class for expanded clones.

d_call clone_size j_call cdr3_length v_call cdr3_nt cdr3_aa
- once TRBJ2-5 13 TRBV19 TGTGCCAGTAGTCCAGACAGGCAAGAGACCCAGTACTTC CASSPDRQETQYF
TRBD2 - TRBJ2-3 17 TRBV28 TGTGCCAGCAGTTTCGGGGGACTAGCGGTAGAGAGGGATACGCAGTATTTT CASSFGGLAVERDTQYF
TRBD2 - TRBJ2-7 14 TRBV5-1 TGCGCCAGCAGCGCGGGACTAGCGTTCTACGAGCAGTACTTC CASSAGLAFYEQYF
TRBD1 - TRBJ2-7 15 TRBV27 TGTGCCAGCAGTTCGGGGACAGGGGGAATCAGGGAGCAGTACTTC CASSSGTGGIREQYF
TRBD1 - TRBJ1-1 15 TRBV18 TGTGCCAGCTCCCCCGGACAGGGGACGAACACTGAAGCTTTCTTT CASSPGQGTNTEAFF
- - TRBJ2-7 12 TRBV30 TGTGCCTGGAGTAAGCTGTCCTACGAGCAGTACTTC CAWSKLSYEQYF
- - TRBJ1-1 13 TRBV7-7 TGTGCTAGCAGCGATGGGACAATCTATGAAGCTTTCTTT CASSDGTIYEAFF
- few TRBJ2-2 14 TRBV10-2 TGCGCCAGCAGTGAGTCGAGGCGGGGCGGGGAGCTGTTTTTT CASSESRRGGELFF
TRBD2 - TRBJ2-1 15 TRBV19 TGTGCCAGTAGTGCAAGCGGGAGTTCCAACAATGAGCAGTTCTTC CASSASGSSNNEQFF
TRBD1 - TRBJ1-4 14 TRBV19 TGTGCCAGTAGTAACAGGGGAACTAATGAAAAACTGTTTTTT CASSNRGTNEKLFF
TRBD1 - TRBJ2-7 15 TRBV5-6 TGTGCCAGCAGCCCCCGGGACAGGGGAAGGGGCGAGCAGTACTTC CASSPRDRGRGEQYF
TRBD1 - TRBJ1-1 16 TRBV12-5 TGTGCTAGTGGTTCAACCTTGGACAGGGAAGGCACTGAAGCTTTCTTT CASGSTLDREGTEAFF
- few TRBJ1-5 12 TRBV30 TGTGCCTGGAGTGGGGCCAATCAGCCCCAGCATTTT CAWSGANQPQHF
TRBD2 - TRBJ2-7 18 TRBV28 TGTGCCAGCAGCACTGTAAGGGGTGGCGGGAGAGGGTTGCGCGAGCAGTACTTC CASSTVRGGGRGLREQYF
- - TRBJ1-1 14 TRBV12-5 TGTGCTAGTGGTTCCCTCGGTTTCTCCACTGAAGCTTTCTTT CASGSLGFSTEAFF
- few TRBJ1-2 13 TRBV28 TGTGCCAGCAGACTACCGAGGGACTATGGCTACACCTTC CASRLPRDYGYTF
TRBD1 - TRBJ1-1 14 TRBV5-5 TGTGCCAGCAGCCGTGGACAGGGAGGAGCTGAAGCTTTCTTT CASSRGQGGAEAFF
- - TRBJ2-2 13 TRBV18 TGTGCCAGCTATACAACTAGATCCGGGGAGCTGTTTTTT CASYTTRSGELFF
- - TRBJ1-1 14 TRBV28 TGTGCCAGCAGTTTATGGTCCAGGGGCGCTGAAGCTTTCTTT CASSLWSRGAEAFF
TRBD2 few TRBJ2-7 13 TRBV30 TGTGCCTGGAGTGTTGATCGGGAGGGCGAGCAGTACTTC CAWSVDREGEQYF
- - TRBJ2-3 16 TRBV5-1 TGCGCCAGCAGCTGGGGGGAGCGGTCAAGCACAGATACGCAGTATTTT CASSWGERSSTDTQYF
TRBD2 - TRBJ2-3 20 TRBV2 TGTGCCAGCAGTGAAGGCCCCGCGCTAGCGGCCTATAAGCTCACAGATACGCAGTATTTT CASSEGPALAAYKLTDTQYF
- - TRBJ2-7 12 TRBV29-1 TGCAGCGCCGGCCGGGAAGCTTTCGAGCAGTACTTC CSAGREAFEQYF
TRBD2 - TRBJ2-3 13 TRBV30 TGTGCCCGGACTAGCGGGAGTGGAGATACGCAGTATTTT CARTSGSGDTQYF
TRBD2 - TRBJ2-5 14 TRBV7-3 TGTGCCAGCAGCCCTCAACTAGCGGGAGAGACCCAGTACTTC CASSPQLAGETQYF
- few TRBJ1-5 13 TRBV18 TGTGCCAGCTCACCAGAGGACAATCAGCCCCAGCATTTT CASSPEDNQPQHF
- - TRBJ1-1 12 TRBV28 TGTGCCAGCACAGGGGCTGACACTGAAGCTTTCTTT CASTGADTEAFF
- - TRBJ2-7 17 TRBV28 TGTGCCAGCAGTCCAGACCCAATTGACCGAGCGGCTTACGAGCAGTACTTC CASSPDPIDRAAYEQYF
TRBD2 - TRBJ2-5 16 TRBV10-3 TGTGCCATCAGTGAGTCGGGACTAGCGGGAGGGGAGACCCAGTACTTC CAISESGLAGGETQYF
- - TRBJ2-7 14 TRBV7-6 TGTGCCAGCAGCTCATCAGGGGGGCCCAACGAGCAGTACTTC CASSSSGGPNEQYF
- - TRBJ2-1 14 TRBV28 TGTGCCAGCGCCTGGGACACTAGTTACAATGAGCAGTTCTTC CASAWDTSYNEQFF
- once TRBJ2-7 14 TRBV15 TGTGCCACCAGCCCCTACAGGTATTTTTACGAGCAGTACTTC CATSPYRYFYEQYF
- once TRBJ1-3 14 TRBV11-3 TGTGCCAGCAGCTTAGGAGGCTTCGGAAACACCATATATTTT CASSLGGFGNTIYF
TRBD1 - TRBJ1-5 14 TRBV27 TGTGCCAGCAGTAGGACAGGGATTTATCAGCCCCAGCATTTT CASSRTGIYQPQHF
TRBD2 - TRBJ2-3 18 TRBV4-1 TGCGCCAGCAGCCTTCTACAAGGACTAGCGGGGAGCACAGATACGCAGTATTTT CASSLLQGLAGSTDTQYF
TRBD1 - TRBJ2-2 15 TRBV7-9 TGTGCCAGCAGCCCGCCGGGACAGGCCACCGGGGAGCTGTTTTTT CASSPPGQATGELFF
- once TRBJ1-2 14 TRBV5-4 TGTGCCAGCAGCTTGGCGGGGGTCCCCTATGGCTACACCTTC CASSLAGVPYGYTF
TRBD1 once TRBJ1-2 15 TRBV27 TGTGCCAGCAGTTGGAGACAGGGAGGTAACTATGGCTACACCTTC CASSWRQGGNYGYTF
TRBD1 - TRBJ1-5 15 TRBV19 TGTGCCAGTAGTATAGGACAGGGGGCCGGGCAGCCCCAGCATTTT CASSIGQGAGQPQHF
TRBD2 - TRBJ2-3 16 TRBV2 TGTGCCAGCAGTGAGGCTCAGGGAGGGCCTACAGATACGCAGTATTTT CASSEAQGGPTDTQYF
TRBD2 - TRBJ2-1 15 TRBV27 TGTGCCAGCAGTCTGGCCCTAGCGGGAGTTATTGAGCAGTTCTTC CASSLALAGVIEQFF
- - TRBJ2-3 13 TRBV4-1 TGCGCCAGCAGCCCTCAGACTAGTCGGCGCAAGTATTTT CASSPQTSRRKYF
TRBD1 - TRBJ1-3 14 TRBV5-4 TGTGCCAGCAGCTGGGGGACAGCAGGAAACACCATATATTTT CASSWGTAGNTIYF
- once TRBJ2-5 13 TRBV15 TGTGCCACCAGCTCGGACAGTAGAGAGACCCAGTACTTC CATSSDSRETQYF
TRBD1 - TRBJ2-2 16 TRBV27 TGTGCCAGCAGTTCTCCGGGACAGGGGGTCACCGGGGAGCTGTTTTTT CASSSPGQGVTGELFF
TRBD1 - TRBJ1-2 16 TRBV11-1 TGTGCCAGCAGCGATCAACCGGGACAGAATAACTATGGCTACACCTTC CASSDQPGQNNYGYTF
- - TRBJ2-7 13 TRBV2 TGTGCCAGCAGTGGAACAGACTCCTACGAGCAGTACTTC CASSGTDSYEQYF
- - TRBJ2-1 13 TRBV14 TGTGCCAGCAGCTACCGGGACTTGAATGAGCAGTTCTTC CASSYRDLNEQFF
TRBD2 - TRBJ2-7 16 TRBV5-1 TGCGCCAGCAGCTTGGTCAGCGGGAGGGCCGTGTACGAGCAGTACTTC CASSLVSGRAVYEQYF
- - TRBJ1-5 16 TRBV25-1 TGTGCCAGCAGTGAATCAAAGGGGTATAGCAATCAGCCCCAGCATTTT CASSESKGYSNQPQHF
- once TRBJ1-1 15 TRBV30 TGTGCCTGGAGATACGCGGCGGCCGGGAACACTGAAGCTTTCTTT CAWRYAAAGNTEAFF
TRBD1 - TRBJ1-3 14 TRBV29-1 TGCAGTGCCACGACAGGGTGGCAGGGAAACACCATATATTTT CSATTGWQGNTIYF
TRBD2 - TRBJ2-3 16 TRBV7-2 TGTGCCAGCAGCTTACAGGCGGGAGGGCGAGCAGATACGCAGTATTTT CASSLQAGGRADTQYF